This T cell receptor beta chain was sequenced during a study of blood T cell repertoires in COVID-19. V lost 0 bases and J 8 bases, leaving 11 bases between the germline ends. Germline V CDR1 and CDR2: MGHRA, YSYEKL. The CDR3 covers 14 residues. In the original processing: From reference gene primer amplification, estimates of nucleated cell counts were derived. Libraries were prepared by immunoSEQ multiplex PCR; TCRdb keeps only in-frame clonotypes and omits some of them. That table furnishes V, J and clone size, whereas the DNA furnished D and trimming. This sample yields 150,000 to 200,000 clones, of which around 81% are seen a single time; 4.5% to 7.5% belongs to the top ten. Recruitment covered about 25 US areas and drew participants whose ages spanned roughly 18 to 90 years. Donors were grouped by their self-reported clinical history.

The genes are TRBV4-1 and TRBJ2-1; perhaps TRBD2 as D (5 bases). The sample consisted of PBMCs or T cells enriched from blood (not recorded which). This clonotype was sampled from a man aged 35-49 years who had recovered from COVID-19. This CDR3 is CASSQEGFSDEQFF. In DNA form, the CDR3 reads TGCGCCAGCAGCCAAGAGGGCTTTAGCGATGAGCAGTTCTTC.